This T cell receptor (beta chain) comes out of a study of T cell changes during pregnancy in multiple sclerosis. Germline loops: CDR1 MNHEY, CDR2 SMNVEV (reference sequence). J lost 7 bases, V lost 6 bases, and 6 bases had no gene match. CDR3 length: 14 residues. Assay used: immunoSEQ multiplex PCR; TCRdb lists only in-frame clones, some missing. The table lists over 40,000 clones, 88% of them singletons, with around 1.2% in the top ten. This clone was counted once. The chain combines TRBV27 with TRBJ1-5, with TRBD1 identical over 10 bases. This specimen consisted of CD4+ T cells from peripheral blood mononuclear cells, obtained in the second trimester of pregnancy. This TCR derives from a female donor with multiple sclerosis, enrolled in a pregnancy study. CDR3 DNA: TGTGCCAGCAGGACAGGGGGCGCCGGGCAGCCCCAGCATTTT. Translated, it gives CASRTGGAGQPQHF.